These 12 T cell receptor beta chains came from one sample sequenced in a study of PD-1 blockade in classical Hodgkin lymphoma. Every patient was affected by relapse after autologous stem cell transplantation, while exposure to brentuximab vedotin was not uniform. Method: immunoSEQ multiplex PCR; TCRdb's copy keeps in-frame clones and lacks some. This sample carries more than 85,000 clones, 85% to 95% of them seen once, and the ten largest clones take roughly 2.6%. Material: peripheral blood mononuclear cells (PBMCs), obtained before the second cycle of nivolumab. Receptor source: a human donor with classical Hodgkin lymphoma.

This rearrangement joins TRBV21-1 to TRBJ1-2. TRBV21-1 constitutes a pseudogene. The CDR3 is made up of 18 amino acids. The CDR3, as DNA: TGTGCCAGCAGCAAACGGAAGGACGCGGCCTGGAGTTTCTATGGCTACACCTTC. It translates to CASSKRKDAAWSFYGYTF.

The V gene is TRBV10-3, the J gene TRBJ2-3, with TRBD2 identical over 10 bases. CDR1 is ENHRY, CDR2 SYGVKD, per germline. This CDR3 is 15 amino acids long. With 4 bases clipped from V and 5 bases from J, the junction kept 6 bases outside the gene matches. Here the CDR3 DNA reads TGTGCCATCAGTGGAGCGGGAGGGTTGAAAGATACGCAGTATTTT. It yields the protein CAISGAGGLKDTQYF.

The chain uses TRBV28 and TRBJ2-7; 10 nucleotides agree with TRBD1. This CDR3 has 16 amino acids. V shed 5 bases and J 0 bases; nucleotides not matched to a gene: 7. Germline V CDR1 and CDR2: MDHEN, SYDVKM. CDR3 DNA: TGTGCCAGCAGTGTCCCCGGGACAGGGGACTCCTACGAGCAGTACTTC. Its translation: CASSVPGTGDSYEQYF.

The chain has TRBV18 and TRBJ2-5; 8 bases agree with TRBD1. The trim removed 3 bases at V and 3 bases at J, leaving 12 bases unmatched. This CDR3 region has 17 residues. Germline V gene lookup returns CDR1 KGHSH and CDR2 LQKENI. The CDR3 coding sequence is TGTGCCAGCTCACCCCGGCTGTGGGACAGGAAAGAAGAGACCCAGTACTTC. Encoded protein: CASSPRLWDRKEETQYF.

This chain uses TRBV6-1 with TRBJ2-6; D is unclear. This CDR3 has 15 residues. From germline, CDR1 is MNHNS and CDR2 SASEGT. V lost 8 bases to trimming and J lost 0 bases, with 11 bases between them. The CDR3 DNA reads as TGTGCCAGCTTGACACTAAGCTCTGGGGCCAACGTCCTGACTTTC. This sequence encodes CASLTLSSGANVLTF.

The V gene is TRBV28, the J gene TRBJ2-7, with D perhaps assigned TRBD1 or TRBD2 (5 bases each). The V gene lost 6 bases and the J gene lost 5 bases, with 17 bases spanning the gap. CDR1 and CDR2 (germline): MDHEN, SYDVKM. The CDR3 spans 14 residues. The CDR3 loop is CASSPPGTLHEQYF. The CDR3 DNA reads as TGTGCCAGCAGCCCTCCCGGGACCCTTCACGAGCAGTACTTC.

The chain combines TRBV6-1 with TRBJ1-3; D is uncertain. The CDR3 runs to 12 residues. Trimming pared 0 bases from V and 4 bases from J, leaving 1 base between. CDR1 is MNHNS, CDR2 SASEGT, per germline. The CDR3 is CASSEAGNTIYF. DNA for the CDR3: TGTGCCAGCAGTGAAGCGGGAAACACCATATATTTT.

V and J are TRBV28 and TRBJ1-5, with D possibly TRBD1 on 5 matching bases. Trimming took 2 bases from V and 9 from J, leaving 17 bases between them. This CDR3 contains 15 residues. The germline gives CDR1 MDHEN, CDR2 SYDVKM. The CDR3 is CASSLGGGIRLPQHF. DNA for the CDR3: TGTGCCAGCAGTTTAGGGGGGGGGATTCGTCTGCCCCAGCATTTT.

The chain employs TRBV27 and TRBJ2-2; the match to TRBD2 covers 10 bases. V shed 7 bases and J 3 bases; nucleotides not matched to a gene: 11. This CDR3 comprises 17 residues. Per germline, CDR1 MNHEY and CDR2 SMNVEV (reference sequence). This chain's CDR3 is CASKDLSGRADTGELFF. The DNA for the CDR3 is TGTGCCAGCAAGGACCTGAGCGGGAGGGCCGACACCGGGGAGCTGTTTTTT.

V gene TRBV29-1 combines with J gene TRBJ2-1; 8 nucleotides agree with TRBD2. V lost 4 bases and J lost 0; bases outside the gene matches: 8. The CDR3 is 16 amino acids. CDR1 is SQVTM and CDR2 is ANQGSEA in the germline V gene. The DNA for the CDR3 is TGCAGCGTTGTCGGTTTGGCGGGAGGCTCCTACAATGAGCAGTTCTTC. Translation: CSVVGLAGGSYNEQFF.

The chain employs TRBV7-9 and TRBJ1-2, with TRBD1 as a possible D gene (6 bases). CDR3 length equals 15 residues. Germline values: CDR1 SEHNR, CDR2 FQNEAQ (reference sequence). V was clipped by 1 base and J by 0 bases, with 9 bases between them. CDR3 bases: TGTGCCAGCAGCTTAGTCGGGGGCCCTAACTATGGCTACACCTTC. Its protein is CASSLVGGPNYGYTF.

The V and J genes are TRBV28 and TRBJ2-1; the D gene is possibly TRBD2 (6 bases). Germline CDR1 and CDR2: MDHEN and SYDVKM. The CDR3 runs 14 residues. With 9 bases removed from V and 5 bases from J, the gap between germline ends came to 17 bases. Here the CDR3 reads CASAGLHNNNEQFF. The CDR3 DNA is TGTGCCAGTGCGGGATTGCATAACAACAATGAGCAGTTCTTC. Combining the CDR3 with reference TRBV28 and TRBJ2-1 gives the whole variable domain DVKVTQSSRYLVKRTGEKVFLECVQDMDHENMFWYRQDPGLGLRLIYFSYDVKMKEKGDIPEGYSVSREKKERFSLILESASTNQTSMYLCASAGLHNNNEQFFGPGTRLTVL.